This T cell receptor (beta chain) was profiled in a study of blood T cell repertoires in COVID-19. Libraries were prepared by immunoSEQ multiplex PCR; TCRdb keeps only in-frame clonotypes and omits some of them. The sample gives approximately 250,000 clones, 88% of which show up once; about 1% is in the top ten. Recovery among Cohort 3 donors was established by two negative PCRs, clearance, or symptom resolution. This CDR3 has 9 residues. Per germline, CDR1 DFQATT and CDR2 SNEGSKA (reference sequence). Trimming left V 7 bases short and J 8 bases short, with 8 bases between. The TCR sequence derives from a woman aged 25 to 45 who had recovered from COVID-19. The sample comprised PBMCs or T cells enriched from blood (not recorded which). The chain uses TRBV20-1 and TRBJ1-2; D uncertain. The DNA of the CDR3 is TGCAGTGTGGCTCCCGGCTACACCTTC. Translating gives CSVAPGYTF.